Following are 25 T cell receptor beta chains from one sample sequenced in a study of blood T cell repertoires in COVID-19. TCRdb's copy holds only in-frame clones and misses some; the assay was immunoSEQ multiplex PCR. The sample shows about 190,000 clones, around 89% of them seen only once. Source material: peripheral blood. All receptors derive from a woman in her twenties or thirties with acute or convalescent COVID-19.

The CDR3 loop is CASSPERGRGLDTEAFF. CDR3 bases: TGTGCCAGCAGCCCTGAGCGGGGGCGCGGGTTGGACACTGAAGCTTTCTTT. The chain has TRBV7-9 and TRBJ1-1; D is perhaps TRBD1 (6 bases). CDR3 length equals 17 residues. The germline V and J ends were trimmed by 5 bases and 3 bases, with 22 bases remaining between them. CDR1 SEHNR and CDR2 FQNEAQ come from the germline V gene (reference sequence).

Turning to this clone: Other DNA sequences in this specimen translate into the identical CDR3. The chain employs TRBV29-1 and TRBJ1-2; maybe TRBD1 (6 bases). The germline V gene encodes CDR1 SQVTM and CDR2 ANQGSEA. Trimming took 3 bases from V and 5 from J, leaving 7 bases between them. CDR3 length: 11 residues. The DNA of the CDR3 is TGCAGCGTTGACAGGGGTTATGGCTACACCTTC. It encodes CSVDRGYGYTF. The full variable domain, rest sourced from reference TRBV29-1 and TRBJ1-2, is SAVISQKPSRDICQRGTSLTIQCQVDSQVTMMFWYRQQPGQSLTLIATANQGSEATYESGFVIDKFPISRPNLTFSTLTVSNMSPEDSSIYLCSVDRGYGYTFGSGTRLTVV.

The V gene is TRBV28, the J gene TRBJ2-3; TRBD2 agrees at 8 bases. The CDR3 length is 15 residues. Germline V gives CDR1 MDHEN, CDR2 SYDVKM. J was trimmed by 3 bases and V by 5 bases; bases with no gene match: 7. The CDR3 is CASSPLAGLTDTQYF. In nucleotides, the CDR3 is TGTGCCAGCAGTCCTCTAGCGGGCTTAACAGATACGCAGTATTTT.

The chain is built from TRBV5-1 and TRBJ2-1; 9 nucleotides match TRBD2. CDR1 is SGHRS and CDR2 is YFSETQ in the germline V gene. Germline trimming cut 4 bases from V and 7 bases from J; bases unmatched to any gene: 6. The CDR3 loop spans 14 amino acids. CDR3 region: CASSPWTSANEQFF. The CDR3 DNA is TGCGCCAGCAGCCCATGGACTAGCGCTAATGAGCAGTTCTTC.

The chain uses TRBV6-5 and TRBJ1-3; TRBD1 is a possible D gene (6 bases). There are 14 residues in the CDR3. The V end was cut by 6 bases, the J end by 0 bases, with 9 bases between. In germline, CDR1 is MNHEY, CDR2 SVGAGI. The CDR3 sequence is CASSPDSSGNTIYF. CDR3 bases: TGTGCCAGCAGCCCGGACAGCTCTGGAAACACCATATATTTT.

As regards this clone: The sample carries other DNA sequences with the same CDR3. The DNA of the CDR3 is TGCGCCAGCAGGGGAGGGTCCTACGAGCAGTACTTC. Amino acid sequence: CASRGGSYEQYF. The rearrangement links TRBV5-1 to TRBJ2-7, with 7 bases identical to TRBD2. Germline V gene sequence: CDR1 SGHRS, CDR2 YFSETQ. V shed 5 bases, J shed 1 base, and the junction held 0 bases outside the gene matches. The CDR3 spans 12 residues.

The chain links TRBV9 to TRBJ2-2; TRBD2 is a possible D gene (6 bases). The germline CDR1 and CDR2 sequences are SGDLS and YYNGEE. Trimming pared 5 bases from V and 9 bases from J, leaving 11 bases between. CDR3 size: 12 residues. As DNA, the CDR3 is TGTGCCAGCAGAGGGACTTCCCGGGAGCTGTTTTTT. Protein: CASRGTSRELFF.

The chain is built from TRBV19 and TRBJ1-2, with 7 bases identical to TRBD1. The ends lost 7 bases at V and 4 bases at J; junction bases unmatched: 6. The germline CDR1 and CDR2 sequences are LNHDA and SQIVND (reference sequence). The CDR3 is 13 residues long. CDR3 in DNA: TGTGCCAGTAATCCGGGACAGAGCTATGGCTACACCTTC. It specifies CASNPGQSYGYTF.

J is TRBJ2-1 and V is TRBV15; D unresolved. Per the germline V gene, CDR1 is LNHNV and CDR2 is YYDKDF (reference sequence). V lost 0 bases and J lost 15, with 15 bases in between. The CDR3 has 13 amino acids. In DNA form, the CDR3 reads TGTGCCACCAGCAGAGACTCTTCACTTTTCCCGTTCTTC. It translates to CATSRDSSLFPFF.

The rearrangement uses TRBV5-1 and TRBJ2-5; 7 positions agree with TRBD1. This CDR3 contains 13 residues. Germline CDR1 is SGHRS and CDR2 is YFSETQ. The V gene end was trimmed by 6 bases and the J gene end by 4 bases; junction bases not matched to a gene: 6. CDR3 loop: CASTRDSIETQYF. CDR3 coding DNA: TGCGCCAGCACCCGGGACAGCATAGAGACCCAGTACTTC.

The V gene is TRBV18, the J gene TRBJ2-7; perhaps TRBD1 as D (6 bases). The CDR3 extends over 14 amino acids. Germline-derived CDR1 and CDR2 are KGHSH and LQKENI. V dropped 3 bases and J dropped 3 bases, with 12 bases sitting between them. CDR3 region: CASSPGQGNYEQYF. The CDR3 region has the DNA TGTGCCAGCTCACCGGGACAAGGAAACTACGAGCAGTACTTC.

V is TRBV6-5 and J is TRBJ2-2; no reliable D call. The V end was cut by 2 bases, the J end by 0 bases, with 10 bases between. Germline CDR1 MNHEY, CDR2 SVGAGI. CDR3 length: 16 residues. The CDR3, as DNA: TGTGCCAGCAGTTACCACGACTTCTCGAACACCGGGGAGCTGTTTTTT. Translation: CASSYHDFSNTGELFF.

The V gene is TRBV4-1, the J gene TRBJ2-7; D call uncertain. This CDR3 region has 14 residues. V lost 0 bases and J 2 bases, leaving 8 bases between the germline ends. Germline V gene lookup returns CDR1 MGHRA and CDR2 YSYEKL. The CDR3 loop reads CASSQDPSTYEQYF. The CDR3 bases are TGCGCCAGCAGCCAAGATCCCAGTACCTACGAGCAGTACTTC.

V gene TRBV7-2 combines with J gene TRBJ1-1, with a possible D match to TRBD1 (5 bases). Trimming pared 5 bases from V and 2 bases from J, leaving 15 bases between. CDR3 length: 15 amino acids. Germline CDR1 is SGHTA and CDR2 is FQGNSA. CDR3 protein: CASSQDSYPNTEAFF. Written as DNA, the CDR3 is TGTGCCAGCAGCCAAGACAGCTACCCAAACACTGAAGCTTTCTTT.

The CDR3: CSASLRDSGEQFF. The DNA of the CDR3 is TGCAGTGCTAGTTTAAGGGACTCCGGTGAGCAGTTCTTC. V is TRBV20-1 and J is TRBJ2-1; D might be TRBD2 (6 bases). The V gene lost 3 bases and the J gene lost 9 bases, with 15 bases spanning the gap. The CDR3 contains 13 residues. Germline CDR1 DFQATT, CDR2 SNEGSKA (reference sequence).

The chain joins TRBV19 to TRBJ1-5; possibly TRBD1 for D (6 bases). The germline V gene has CDR1 LNHDA and CDR2 SQIVND (reference sequence). The CDR3 sequence is 15 residues long. V was trimmed by 4 bases and J by 4 bases, leaving 14 bases between them. The CDR3 loop is CASSKAGEWNQPQHF. The CDR3 coding sequence is TGTGCCAGTAGTAAAGCAGGGGAATGGAATCAGCCCCAGCATTTT.

This clone appeared once. The gene calls are TRBV11-3 and TRBJ2-1; D remains ambiguous. Trimming removed 5 bases at V and 6 bases at J, with 11 bases between. The V gene's germline CDR1 is SGHNT and CDR2 YENEEA. The CDR3 is 13 amino acids. Written as DNA, the CDR3 is TGTGCCAGCAGCCCTATAGTCGGCAATGAGCAGTTCTTC. It translates to CASSPIVGNEQFF.

The chain uses TRBV5-1 and TRBJ2-5; possibly TRBD2 for D (5 bases). V was cut by 0 bases and J by 4 bases, with 16 bases left in between. There are 16 residues in the CDR3. Germline V gene lookup returns CDR1 SGHRS and CDR2 YFSETQ. CDR3 sequence: CASSLGLVREGETQYF. The CDR3 bases are TGCGCCAGCAGCTTGGGGCTCGTTCGGGAAGGAGAGACCCAGTACTTC. Full variable domain (remainder filled in from reference TRBV5-1 and TRBJ2-5): KAGVTQTPRYLIKTRGQQVTLSCSPISGHRSVSWYQQTPGQGLQFLFEYFSETQRNKGNFPGRFSGRQFSNSRSEMNVSTLELGDSALYLCASSLGLVREGETQYFGPGTRLLVL.

V gene TRBV19 combines with J gene TRBJ2-7, with a tentative D call TRBD2 (5 bases). Between the trimmed V and J ends, which lost 2 bases and 6 bases, there was a span of 14 bases. The CDR3 covers 14 residues. Germline CDR1 LNHDA, CDR2 SQIVND (reference sequence). CDR3 sequence reads: CASSIRGPGSEQYF. CDR3 sequence (DNA): TGTGCCAGTAGTATAAGAGGGCCAGGCAGCGAGCAGTACTTC.

This chain joins TRBV5-1 and TRBJ2-3; TRBD2 aligns across 11 bases. The CDR3 has 14 residues. The V segment lost 4 bases and the J segment 4 bases; nucleotides outside the gene matches: 2. Germline CDR1 SGHRS, CDR2 YFSETQ. The CDR3 nucleotides are TGCGCCAGCAGCACTAGCGGGAGTTCAGATACGCAGTATTTT. It encodes CASSTSGSSDTQYF.

The chain employs TRBV28 and TRBJ2-1; a weak D match, TRBD1 (5 bases). V lost 2 bases and J lost 7, with 9 bases in between. The CDR3 extends over 13 amino acids. The germline CDR1 and CDR2 sequences are MDHEN and SYDVKM. CDR3 sequence reads: CASSLGAGNEQFF. As DNA, the CDR3 is TGTGCCAGCAGTTTAGGGGCAGGTAATGAGCAGTTCTTC.

This chain uses TRBV18 with TRBJ1-1; D perhaps matches TRBD1 (5 bases). V lost 3 bases and J 1 base, leaving 9 bases between the germline ends. CDR3 length: 14 residues. Germline V CDR1 and CDR2: KGHSH, LQKENI. The CDR3 nucleotides are TGTGCCAGCTCACCTTCACAGGCGAACACTGAAGCTTTCTTT. This codes for CASSPSQANTEAFF. Using reference TRBV18 and TRBJ1-1 for the parts outside the CDR3, the full variable domain is NAGVMQNPRHLVRRRGQEARLRCSPMKGHSHVYWYRQLPEEGLKFMVYLQKENIIDESGMPKERFSAEFPKEGPSILRIQQVVRGDSAAYFCASSPSQANTEAFFGQGTRLTVV.

The chain employs TRBV5-1 and TRBJ2-7, with D maybe TRBD2 (7 bases). Germline CDR1 and CDR2: SGHRS and YFSETQ. The CDR3 has 15 residues. Trimming stripped 6 bases from V and 6 bases from J, with 22 bases between. Here the CDR3 DNA reads TGCGCCAGCACCTCGGGGGGCACCTTTCAAGGCGAGCAGTACTTC. Residues: CASTSGGTFQGEQYF.

The rearrangement joins TRBV9 to TRBJ2-1; TRBD2 matches at 9 bases. The CDR3 is made up of 16 amino acids. The junction had 12 bases not matched to a gene; V was cut back by 3 bases and J by 8 bases. Germline V gene data show CDR1 as SGDLS and CDR2 as YYNGEE. Here the CDR3 reads CASSDQKAGGSYEQFF. In DNA form, the CDR3 reads TGTGCCAGCAGCGACCAAAAAGCGGGAGGAAGCTATGAGCAGTTCTTC.

The chain links TRBV19 to TRBJ2-1; D unresolved. Trimming removed 1 base from V and 0 bases from J, with 7 bases in between. Germline V lookup: CDR1 LNHDA, CDR2 SQIVND (reference sequence). This CDR3 is built from 15 residues. CDR3 bases: TGTGCCAGTAGTATAGGACGGAGCTCCTACAATGAGCAGTTCTTC. This encodes CASSIGRSSYNEQFF.